The rows below give T cell receptor beta chains drawn from one sample of a study of blood T cell repertoires in COVID-19. The data were produced by immunoSEQ multiplex PCR, yet TCRdb's version contains in-frame clones alone and is incomplete. The table lists roughly 190,000 clones, around four fifths of them singletons. Sequenced material: peripheral blood. The receptors were sampled from a woman aged 35 to 49 with acute or convalescent COVID-19. The CDR3 runs from the conserved cysteine through the conserved F or W. A D gene is named only where the DNA matches it firmly. Clone size is stated in some rows and not others, as once, few, many or a class when expanded.

clone size: NA; D gene: TRBD2; J gene: TRBJ2-7; V gene: TRBV27; CDR3 protein: CASTRTSGRGSYEQYF; CDR3 DNA: TGTGCCAGCACCCGGACTAGCGGGAGGGGATCCTACGAGCAGTACTTC
clone size: NA; D gene: TRBD1; J gene: TRBJ1-1; V gene: TRBV30; CDR3 protein: CAWDRGAEAFF; CDR3 DNA: TGTGCCTGGGACAGGGGCGCTGAAGCTTTCTTT
clone size: NA; D gene: NA; J gene: TRBJ2-7; V gene: TRBV18; CDR3 protein: CASSSDYEQYF; CDR3 DNA: TGTGCCAGCTCATCAGACTACGAGCAGTACTTC
clone size: NA; D gene: NA; J gene: TRBJ2-5; V gene: TRBV30; CDR3 protein: CAWSREETQYF; CDR3 DNA: TGTGCCTGGAGTAGAGAAGAGACCCAGTACTTC
clone size: NA; D gene: NA; J gene: TRBJ1-5; V gene: TRBV14; CDR3 protein: CASSQAQGQPQHF; CDR3 DNA: TGTGCCAGCAGCCAAGCGCAGGGGCAGCCCCAGCATTTT
clone size: NA; D gene: NA; J gene: TRBJ1-1; V gene: TRBV27; CDR3 protein: CASSFSARLNTEAFF; CDR3 DNA: TGTGCCAGCAGTTTTTCGGCCAGGCTGAACACTGAAGCTTTCTTT
clone size: NA; D gene: NA; J gene: TRBJ2-5; V gene: TRBV4-1; CDR3 protein: CASSLLRSETQYF; CDR3 DNA: TGCGCCAGCAGCCTCCTCAGGTCGGAGACCCAGTACTTC
clone size: once; D gene: TRBD2; J gene: TRBJ2-1; V gene: TRBV9; CDR3 protein: CASSVAGTRIYNEQFF; CDR3 DNA: TGTGCCAGCAGCGTAGCAGGGACTAGGATTTACAATGAGCAGTTCTTC
clone size: NA; D gene: TRBD1; J gene: TRBJ2-3; V gene: TRBV27; CDR3 protein: CASSFNRGWYTQYF; CDR3 DNA: TGTGCCAGCAGTTTTAACAGGGGGTGGTATACGCAGTATTTT
clone size: NA; D gene: NA; J gene: TRBJ1-1; V gene: TRBV11-2; CDR3 protein: CASSLDYVGRWGDTEAFF; CDR3 DNA: TGTGCCAGCAGCTTAGATTACGTTGGACGGTGGGGAGACACTGAAGCTTTCTTT
clone size: NA; D gene: NA; J gene: TRBJ2-3; V gene: TRBV14; CDR3 protein: CASSHGNTDTQYF; CDR3 DNA: TGTGCCAGCAGCCATGGCAACACAGATACGCAGTATTTT
clone size: NA; D gene: TRBD1; J gene: TRBJ2-6; V gene: TRBV18; CDR3 protein: CASSPTAGQGASGANVLTF; CDR3 DNA: TGTGCCAGCTCACCGACCGCGGGACAGGGGGCGTCGGGGGCCAACGTCCTGACTTTC
clone size: NA; D gene: TRBD2; J gene: TRBJ2-1; V gene: TRBV10-3; CDR3 protein: CAIRGTSGGADEQFF; CDR3 DNA: TGTGCCATCAGGGGTACTAGCGGGGGGGCCGATGAGCAGTTCTTC
clone size: NA; D gene: TRBD2; J gene: TRBJ2-1; V gene: TRBV2; CDR3 protein: CASRRLAGGQIHQQNEQFF; CDR3 DNA: TGTGCCAGCAGGAGACTAGCGGGAGGGCAAATACACCAACAGAATGAGCAGTTCTTC
clone size: NA; D gene: TRBD2; J gene: TRBJ2-4; V gene: TRBV4-2; CDR3 protein: CASSQLLTSRAKNIQYF; CDR3 DNA: TGTGCCAGCAGCCAACTGTTGACTAGCCGGGCCAAAAACATTCAGTACTTC
clone size: once; D gene: NA; J gene: TRBJ2-4; V gene: TRBV10-3; CDR3 protein: CAISRGGAENIQYF; CDR3 DNA: TGTGCCATCAGTAGGGGGGGGGCTGAAAACATTCAGTACTTC
clone size: NA; D gene: NA; J gene: TRBJ2-7; V gene: TRBV5-6; CDR3 protein: CASSLAGIRVREQYF; CDR3 DNA: TGTGCCAGCAGCTTGGCCGGGATCCGAGTTCGGGAGCAGTACTTC